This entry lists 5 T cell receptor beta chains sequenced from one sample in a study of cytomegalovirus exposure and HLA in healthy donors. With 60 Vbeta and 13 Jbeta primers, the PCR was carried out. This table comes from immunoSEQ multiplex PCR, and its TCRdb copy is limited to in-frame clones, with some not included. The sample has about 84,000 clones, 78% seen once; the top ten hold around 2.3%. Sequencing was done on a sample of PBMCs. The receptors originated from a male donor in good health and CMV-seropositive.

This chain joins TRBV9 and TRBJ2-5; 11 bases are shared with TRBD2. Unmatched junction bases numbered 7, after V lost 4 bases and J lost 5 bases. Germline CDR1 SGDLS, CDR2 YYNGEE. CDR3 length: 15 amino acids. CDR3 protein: CASSRLSGRGETQYF. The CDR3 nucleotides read TGTGCCAGCAGCCGACTTAGCGGGAGGGGGGAGACCCAGTACTTC.

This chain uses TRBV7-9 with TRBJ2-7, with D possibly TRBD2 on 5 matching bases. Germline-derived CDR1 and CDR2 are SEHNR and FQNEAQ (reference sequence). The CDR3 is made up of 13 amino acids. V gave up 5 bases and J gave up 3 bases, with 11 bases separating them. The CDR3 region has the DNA TGTGCCAGCAGCGCGCCACTAGACTACGAGCAGTACTTC. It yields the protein CASSAPLDYEQYF.

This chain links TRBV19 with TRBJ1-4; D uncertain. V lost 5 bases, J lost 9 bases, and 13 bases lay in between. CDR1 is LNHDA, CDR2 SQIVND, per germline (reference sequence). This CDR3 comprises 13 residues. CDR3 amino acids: CASSSWYAQKLFF. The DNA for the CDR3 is TGTGCCAGTAGTTCGTGGTACGCGCAAAAACTGTTTTTT.

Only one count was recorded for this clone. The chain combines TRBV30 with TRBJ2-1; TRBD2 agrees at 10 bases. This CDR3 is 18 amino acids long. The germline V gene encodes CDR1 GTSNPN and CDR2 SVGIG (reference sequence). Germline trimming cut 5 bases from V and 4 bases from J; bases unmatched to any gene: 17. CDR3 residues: CAWGGLASNQLGYNEQFF. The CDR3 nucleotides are TGTGCCTGGGGGGGACTAGCGTCAAATCAGTTGGGATACAATGAGCAGTTCTTC. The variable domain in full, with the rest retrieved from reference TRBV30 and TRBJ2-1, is SQTIHQWPATLVQPVGSPLSLECTVEGTSNPNLYWYRQAAGRGLQLLFYSVGIGQISSEVPQNLSASRPQDRQFILSSKKLLLSDSGFYLCAWGGLASNQLGYNEQFFGPGTRLTVL.

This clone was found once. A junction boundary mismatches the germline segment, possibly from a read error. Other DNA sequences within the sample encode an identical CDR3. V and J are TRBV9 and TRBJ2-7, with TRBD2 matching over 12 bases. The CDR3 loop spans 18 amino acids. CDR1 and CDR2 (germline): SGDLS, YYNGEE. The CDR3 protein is CASSVGLAGPKITYEQYF. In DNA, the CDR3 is TGTGCCAGTAGCGTCGGACTAGCGGGGCCAAAGATAACCTACGAGCAGTACTTC.